Listed below are T cell receptor beta chains from one sample, sequenced in a study of blood T cell repertoires in COVID-19. The data were produced by immunoSEQ multiplex PCR, yet TCRdb's version contains in-frame clones alone and is incomplete. The sample gives around 200,000 clones, 70% to 90% of which show up once; 6.5% to 9% is in the top ten. What was sequenced was PBMCs or T cells enriched from blood (not recorded which). All receptors come from a woman aged 40-49 years with acute COVID-19. Both conserved end residues are part of each CDR3. Each record gives: V gene, clone size, J gene, D gene, CDR3 protein, CDR3 DNA. A D gene is named only where the DNA matches it firmly. Some rows mark clone size as missing; the rest say once, few, many or name a class of expanded clone.

>TRBV7-9|NA|TRBJ2-3|NA
CASSFISGGTQYF
TGTGCCAGCAGCTTTATATCAGGGGGGACGCAGTATTTT
>TRBV4-1|NA|TRBJ1-2|NA
CASSQVPRTENGYTF
TGCGCCAGCAGCCAAGTGCCCCGTACAGAAAATGGCTACACCTTC
>TRBV5-4|NA|TRBJ1-4|NA
CASSLNQGGREKLFF
TGTGCCAGCAGCTTGAATCAGGGTGGTCGAGAAAAACTGTTTTTT
>TRBV28|NA|TRBJ2-7|TRBD2
CASSLSSRLASNEQYF
TGTGCCAGCAGTTTATCTTCGAGACTAGCGTCCAACGAGCAGTACTTC
>TRBV7-2|NA|TRBJ2-1|TRBD2
CASSLVGSGGYNEQFF
TGTGCCAGCAGCTTAGTGGGTAGCGGGGGATACAATGAGCAGTTCTTC
>TRBV2|NA|TRBJ1-5|NA
CASSEGLGNQPQHF
TGTGCCAGCAGTGAGGGGCTGGGCAATCAGCCCCAGCATTTT
>TRBV5-1|NA|TRBJ2-4|NA
CASSLGAEPIIQYF
TGCGCCAGCAGCTTAGGGGCAGAACCTATAATTCAGTACTTC
>TRBV3-1/TRBV3-2|NA|TRBJ2-7|TRBD1
CASSPLTGWYEQYF
TGTGCCAGCAGCCCGCTGACAGGGTGGTACGAGCAGTACTTC
>TRBV5-6|NA|TRBJ2-1|NA
CASSPRGRAVNEQFF
TGTGCCAGCAGCCCGCGGGGCAGGGCAGTCAATGAGCAGTTCTTC
>TRBV21-1|NA|TRBJ2-7|NA
CASSFQGHEQYF
TGTGCCAGCTCCTTCCAGGGTCACGAGCAGTACTTC
>TRBV7-3|NA|TRBJ2-3|NA
CASSLSRESDTQYF
TGTGCCAGCAGCTTAAGTCGCGAATCAGATACGCAGTATTTT
>TRBV7-2|NA|TRBJ2-5|TRBD2
CASSSLAGSTPTQYF
TGTGCCAGCAGCTCGCTAGCGGGATCCACCCCGACACAGTACTTC
>TRBV18|many|TRBJ2-1|TRBD2
CASSPEGLAGYNEQFF
TGTGCCAGCTCACCCGAGGGGCTAGCGGGGTACAATGAGCAGTTCTTC
>TRBV14|NA|TRBJ1-4|TRBD1
CASSPMTGSREKLFF
TGTGCCAGCAGCCCGATGACAGGGTCACGGGAAAAACTGTTTTTT
>TRBV5-1|NA|TRBJ2-1|TRBD2
CASSYGLAGGYNEQFF
TGCGCCAGCAGCTACGGACTAGCGGGGGGATACAATGAGCAGTTCTTC
>TRBV6-1|NA|TRBJ2-1|NA
CASSEGVYNEQFF
TGTGCCAGCAGTGAGGGAGTGTATAATGAGCAGTTCTTC
>TRBV27|NA|TRBJ2-2|NA
CASSLLPQGTGELFF
TGTGCCAGCAGTTTATTGCCACAGGGAACCGGGGAGCTGTTTTTT
>TRBV7-8|once|TRBJ1-4|NA
CASSLAVREKLFF
TGTGCCAGCAGCTTAGCGGTCCGGGAAAAACTGTTTTTT
>TRBV27|few|TRBJ1-2|TRBD1
CASRIRQGTGDYGYTF
TGTGCCAGCAGAATTAGACAGGGGACGGGGGACTATGGCTACACCTTC
>TRBV3-1/TRBV3-2|NA|TRBJ1-1|NA
CASSQDLAGMNTEAFF
TGTGCCAGCAGCCAAGATCTAGCAGGAATGAACACTGAAGCTTTCTTT
>TRBV6-1|NA|TRBJ2-7|TRBD1
CASEQGESYEQYF
TGTGCCAGCGAACAGGGGGAATCCTACGAGCAGTACTTC
>TRBV10-1|NA|TRBJ1-1|NA
CASSGGTGGGTEAFF
TGCGCCAGCAGTGGGGGGACTGGAGGAGGGACTGAAGCTTTCTTT
>TRBV19|NA|TRBJ1-4|NA
CASSYIQMTNEKLFF
TGTGCCAGTAGTTATATACAGATGACTAATGAAAAACTGTTTTTT
>TRBV4-1|NA|TRBJ1-4|TRBD1
CASSQALRTGGEKLFF
TGCGCCAGCAGCCAAGCGCTCAGGACAGGCGGCGAAAAACTGTTTTTT
>TRBV9|NA|TRBJ1-2|TRBD1
CASSPQGQGAPGYTF
TGTGCCAGCAGCCCCCAGGGACAGGGGGCGCCTGGCTACACCTTC
>TRBV10-3|NA|TRBJ1-5|TRBD1
CAISRQGGVQPQHF
TGTGCCATCAGCCGACAGGGGGGAGTTCAGCCCCAGCATTTT
>TRBV19|NA|TRBJ2-7|TRBD2
CASSADGRDEQYF
TGTGCCAGTAGTGCGGACGGGAGGGACGAGCAGTACTTC
>TRBV7-9|NA|TRBJ1-6|NA
CASSLSGTRASYNSPLHF
TGTGCCAGCAGCTTAAGCGGTACGCGGGCTTCGTATAATTCACCCCTCCACTTT
>TRBV2|NA|TRBJ1-5|NA
CASTPLREPANQPQHF
TGTGCCAGCACTCCCCTCCGGGAGCCTGCGAATCAGCCCCAGCATTTT
>TRBV5-1|NA|TRBJ2-5|TRBD2
CASSGGGRREETQYF
TGCGCCAGCTCAGGCGGGGGGCGCAGGGAAGAGACCCAGTACTTC
>TRBV18|NA|TRBJ1-2|NA
CASSPPTGADNYGYTF
TGTGCCAGCTCACCACCCACGGGAGCCGATAACTATGGCTACACCTTC
>TRBV7-8|NA|TRBJ2-3|NA
CASSLGSGTDTQYF
TGTGCCAGCAGCTTAGGTTCCGGCACAGATACGCAGTATTTT
>TRBV6-5|few|TRBJ2-3|TRBD1
CASSFRQGRTDTQYF
TGTGCCAGCAGTTTCCGACAGGGCCGCACAGATACGCAGTATTTT
>TRBV19|once|TRBJ2-3|TRBD1
CASSTPGQGWDTDTQYF
TGTGCCAGTAGTACCCCAGGACAGGGTTGGGACACAGATACGCAGTATTTT
>TRBV18|NA|TRBJ1-5|TRBD1
CASSPGQVASNQPQHF
TGTGCCAGCTCACCAGGACAGGTCGCTAGCAATCAGCCCCAGCATTTT
>TRBV10-3|NA|TRBJ2-3|NA
CAISEGLTADTQYF
TGTGCCATCAGTGAGGGCTTGACAGCCGATACGCAGTATTTT
>TRBV9|NA|TRBJ2-1|NA
CASSVASRQFF
TGTGCCAGCAGCGTAGCGTCTCGGCAGTTCTTC
>TRBV5-6|NA|TRBJ1-3|NA
CASTSYGPGISRNTIYF
TGTGCCAGCACTTCTTATGGGCCAGGGATTTCCAGAAACACCATATATTTT
>TRBV6-1|NA|TRBJ1-4|NA
CASSEAGGHNEKLFF
TGTGCCAGCAGTGAAGCGGGAGGGCATAATGAAAAACTGTTTTTT
>TRBV24-1|NA|TRBJ2-5|TRBD2
CATSDFSGEETQYF
TGTGCCACCAGTGATTTTAGCGGGGAAGAGACCCAGTACTTC
>TRBV7-8|NA|TRBJ2-7|NA
CASSARKRGYEQYF
TGTGCCAGCAGCGCACGTAAAAGGGGCTACGAGCAGTACTTC
>TRBV5-1|NA|TRBJ2-7|NA
CASSPGQNSYEQYF
TGCGCCAGCAGCCCAGGACAGAATTCCTACGAGCAGTACTTC
>TRBV5-4|few|TRBJ2-3|TRBD2
CASSSASGLTDTQYF
TGTGCCAGCAGCTCCGCTAGCGGGCTCACAGATACGCAGTATTTT
>TRBV5-1|NA|TRBJ2-7|NA
CASSSAGPTYEQYF
TGCGCCAGCAGCTCGGCAGGGCCCACCTACGAGCAGTACTTC
>TRBV9|once|TRBJ2-3|TRBD2
CASSVRTSGGTPDTQYF
TGTGCCAGCAGTGTCAGGACTAGCGGGGGGACCCCAGATACGCAGTATTTT
>TRBV19|NA|TRBJ1-5|TRBD1
CASSTDRALINQPQHF
TGTGCCAGTAGTACAGACAGGGCCCTAATCAATCAGCCCCAGCATTTT
>TRBV24-1|NA|TRBJ2-3|NA
CATSDDGNTDTQYF
TGTGCCACCAGTGATGACGGGAACACAGATACGCAGTATTTT
>TRBV5-4|NA|TRBJ1-2|TRBD1
CASSEGQSYGYTF
TGTGCCAGCAGCGAGGGACAGTCCTATGGCTACACCTTC
>TRBV9|NA|TRBJ2-1|NA
CASSPNEQFF
TGTGCCAGCAGCCCAAATGAGCAGTTCTTC
>TRBV6-1|NA|TRBJ2-7|NA
CASSDTRGGEQYF
TGTGCCAGCAGTGACACCAGGGGTGGCGAGCAGTACTTC
>TRBV18|NA|TRBJ2-5|TRBD1
CASSLGTGQETQYF
TGTGCCAGCTCACTAGGGACAGGGCAAGAGACCCAGTACTTC
>TRBV5-1|NA|TRBJ2-2|TRBD1
CASSFTGGGELFF
TGCGCCAGCAGTTTCACAGGGGGCGGGGAGCTGTTTTTT
>TRBV28|NA|TRBJ1-5|NA
CASSLTGFSDNQPQHF
TGTGCCAGCAGTTTAACGGGGTTTAGTGACAATCAGCCCCAGCATTTT
>TRBV27|NA|TRBJ1-6|NA
CASTPKSGRYNSPLHF
TGTGCCAGCACCCCCAAGTCGGGAAGATATAATTCACCCCTCCACTTT
>TRBV4-2|NA|TRBJ2-1|NA
CASSQEGQGSYNEQFF
TGTGCCAGCAGCCAAGAAGGGCAGGGATCCTACAATGAGCAGTTCTTC
>TRBV12-5|NA|TRBJ2-1|TRBD2
CASGSGTSGAAEQFF
TGTGCTAGTGGCTCCGGGACTAGCGGGGCCGCGGAGCAGTTCTTC
>TRBV2|once|TRBJ2-5|TRBD1
CASSGTGIQETQYF
TGTGCCAGCAGTGGGACAGGGATTCAAGAGACCCAGTACTTC
>TRBV5-1|NA|TRBJ1-1|NA
CASSLARLNTEAFF
TGCGCCAGCAGCTTGGCGCGGCTGAACACTGAAGCTTTCTTT
>TRBV2|many|TRBJ2-7|TRBD1
CASSPTTGVGSYEQYF
TGTGCCAGCAGTCCTACAACAGGGGTGGGCTCCTACGAGCAGTACTTC